In this sample, the clone carrying this T cell receptor beta chain turned up once. The data belong to a study of CD8 T cells in Susac syndrome. With random hexamers, reverse transcription was performed on about 0.5 to 1 ug of RNA. TCRdb reprocessed the immunoSEQ multiplex PCR reads via MiXCR and lists one record per CDR3 protein. The sample comprises more than 250,000 distinct CDR3 sequences, about 91% of which are singletons, and about 0.07% rests with the top ten. Trimming removed 5 bases from V and 5 bases from J, with 15 bases in between. This CDR3 comprises 14 residues. The TCR was taken from a human donor with multiple sclerosis. The sequencing sample was made of CD4+ T cells from PBMCs. This chain connects TRBV12-3 or TRBV12-4 to TRBJ1-1; perhaps TRBD1 as D (6 bases). The CDR3 DNA sequence: TGTGCCAGCAGTGCCACAGGGAGGGGAACTGAAGCTTTCTTT. Its protein product is CASSATGRGTEAFF.